These T cell receptor beta chains were read from a single sample in a study of cytomegalovirus exposure and HLA in healthy donors. Clones were read by immunoSEQ multiplex PCR, and TCRdb kept only the in-frame ones, dropping some. In the table there are hundreds of thousands of clones, 70% to 90% of which are singletons. Sequencing was performed on PBMCs. These receptors were taken from a man aged 30-40 years in good health and CMV-seronegative. Both conserved end residues are part of each CDR3. The D gene is left open where the match is weak. Not every row has a clone size; where given, it reads once, few, many or a size class.

j_gene | abundance | d_gene | v_gene | CDR3nt | CDR3aa
TRBJ2-3 | - | TRBD2 | TRBV15 | TGTGCCACCAGCAGTGGAGCGGGGGGGCCGGCAGATACGCAGTATTTT | CATSSGAGGPADTQYF
TRBJ2-5 | - | - | TRBV28 | TGTGCCAGCAGTCCCGATAGAGGGCTGGAAGAGACCCAGTACTTC | CASSPDRGLEETQYF
TRBJ2-5 | - | - | TRBV10-2 | TGCGCCAGCAGTGAAGGGGCCCTGGAGACCCAGTACTTC | CASSEGALETQYF
TRBJ1-2 | - | - | TRBV6-5 | TGTGCCAGCACCACCCCGGGTGGGGGCGGCTATGGCTACACCTTC | CASTTPGGGGYGYTF
TRBJ2-7 | - | - | TRBV28 | TGTGCCAGCGGCAGCGCCTACGAGCAGTACTTC | CASGSAYEQYF
TRBJ2-7 | - | - | TRBV6-5 | TGTGCCAGCAGCCTACAGGACGGACCCCACTACGAGCAGTACTTC | CASSLQDGPHYEQYF
TRBJ1-6 | - | - | TRBV28 | TGTGCCAGCAGTTTAAGAGTCAGGTTCACACCCCTCCACTTT | CASSLRVRFTPLHF
TRBJ1-1 | - | - | TRBV27 | TGTGCCAGCAGCCCCGTCCTCGGCACTGAAGCTTTCTTT | CASSPVLGTEAFF
TRBJ2-5 | - | TRBD2 | TRBV4-3 | TGCGCCAGCAGCCAAAACGGGGGGACCCTTGTCTACTTC | CASSQNGGTLVYF
TRBJ1-1 | few | TRBD1 | TRBV27 | TGTGCCAGTTCCCAAGCCGGACAGGGCTGGACTGAAGCTTTCTTT | CASSQAGQGWTEAFF
TRBJ2-5 | - | - | TRBV6-5 | TGTGCCAGCAGTTACTGGGAGTGGGAGACCCAGTACTTC | CASSYWEWETQYF
TRBJ2-7 | once | TRBD1 | TRBV5-4 | TGTGCCACACAAACAGGGGGGTCCCACGAGCAGTACTTC | CATQTGGSHEQYF
TRBJ1-1 | - | - | TRBV10-2 | TGCGCCAGCAGTGATGTTGCGGGCGTGAACACTGAAGCTTTCTTT | CASSDVAGVNTEAFF
TRBJ2-2 | - | - | TRBV5-4 | TGTGCCAGCAGCTCCGTGGCGGGCTCCTCGAACACCGGGGAGCTGTTTTTT | CASSSVAGSSNTGELFF
TRBJ2-1 | - | TRBD2 | TRBV7-9 | TGTGCCAGCAGCCTACTAGCGGGGATTCCCAATGAGCAGTTCTTC | CASSLLAGIPNEQFF
TRBJ1-5 | once | TRBD1 | TRBV27 | TGTGCCAGCAGACCCCGACAGGGTTCGGATCAGCCCCAGCATTTT | CASRPRQGSDQPQHF
TRBJ2-1 | - | TRBD1 | TRBV5-1 | TGCGCCAGCAGTCTACCAGGGACAGGCTCTTACAATGAGCAGTTCTTC | CASSLPGTGSYNEQFF
TRBJ1-4 | - | TRBD1 | TRBV7-2 | TGTGCCAGCAGCTTATCGACCGGGACAGGGCATGAAAAACTGTTTTTT | CASSLSTGTGHEKLFF
TRBJ2-7 | once | - | TRBV13 | TGTGCCAGCAGCTCCCGGGACATCGCCTCCTACGAGCAGTACTTC | CASSSRDIASYEQYF
TRBJ1-1 | - | - | TRBV18 | TGTGCCAGCTCACGAGATAGGAACACTGAAGCTTTCTTT | CASSRDRNTEAFF
TRBJ1-2 | - | - | TRBV5-1 | TGCGCCAGCAGCCGACAACAGGGTATCAACTATGGCTACACCTTC | CASSRQQGINYGYTF
TRBJ2-5 | - | - | TRBV5-4 | TGTGCCAGCAGCTGGGGGGGCCGGGAGACCCAGTACTTC | CASSWGGRETQYF
TRBJ1-1 | - | TRBD1 | TRBV5-1 | TGCGCCAGCAGCCAGACAGGGATGACCACTGAAGCTTTCTTT | CASSQTGMTTEAFF
TRBJ1-5 | - | - | TRBV6-5 | TGTGCCAGCAGTTACGGGGGGATTAATCAGCCCCAGCATTTT | CASSYGGINQPQHF
TRBJ1-2 | once | TRBD1 | TRBV9 | TGTGCCAGCAGCGTAGCACAGGGGGACTATGGCTACACCTTC | CASSVAQGDYGYTF
TRBJ2-1 | - | TRBD1 | TRBV4-1 | TGCGCCAGCAGCCAAGGACAGGGATCCTACAATGAGCAGTTCTTC | CASSQGQGSYNEQFF
TRBJ1-5 | - | - | TRBV4-1 | TGCGCCAGCGGGGGGGATCAGCCCCAGCATTTT | CASGGDQPQHF
TRBJ1-1 | once | - | TRBV6-6 | TGTGCCAGCAGACAGCCCATGAACACTGAAGCTTTCTTT | CASRQPMNTEAFF
TRBJ1-1 | once | TRBD1 | TRBV6-5 | TGTGCCAGCAGCCGAGACAGGGGCATTGAAGCTTTCTTT | CASSRDRGIEAFF
TRBJ2-7 | few | - | TRBV7-7 | TGTGCTAGCAGTTCGGGGTCCGGACAGACTACACAGAGCTCCTACGAGCAGTACTTC | CASSSGSGQTTQSSYEQYF
TRBJ2-7 | - | - | TRBV27 | TGTGCCAGCAGTCCAAGTTCCCGGGGGATCGAGCAGTACTTC | CASSPSSRGIEQYF
TRBJ2-3 | - | TRBD2 | TRBV5-1 | TGCGCCAGCAGCTTGTACAGCGGGGGCAGCACAGATACGCAGTATTTT | CASSLYSGGSTDTQYF
TRBJ1-5 | few | - | TRBV6-5 | TGTGCCAGCAGCGCCGACAGTCGCAATCAGCCCCAGCATTTT | CASSADSRNQPQHF
TRBJ1-4 | - | - | TRBV25-1 | TGTGCCAGCAGTGAAGGAGGGAGGGGTGAAAAACTGTTTTTT | CASSEGGRGEKLFF
TRBJ2-2 | few | TRBD2 | TRBV11-2 | TGTGCCAGCAGCTCGGGACTAGCGTTCATGGAGGACACCGGGGAGCTGTTTTTT | CASSSGLAFMEDTGELFF
TRBJ1-2 | - | - | TRBV4-1 | TGCGCCAGCAGCCAAGACGACAGCGACCCCTTCGGCTACACCTTC | CASSQDDSDPFGYTF